The rows below give T cell receptor beta chains drawn from one sample of a study of T cell responses to AZD1222 COVID-19 vaccine. Measured with immunoSEQ multiplex PCR; TCRdb has only the in-frame clones, and not every one. Of tens of thousands of clones in the sample, roughly 80% were seen once. This sample comprised peripheral blood, obtained 28 days after the second AZD1222 dose. Every receptor here comes from an adult who received the AZD1222 COVID-19 vaccine. Both conserved end residues are trimmed from each CDR3. Not every row has a clone size; where given, it reads once, few, many or a size class.

V gene	J gene	clone size	CDR3 protein
TRBV19	TRBJ1-2	-	ASRGRVYGYT
TRBV12-3/TRBV12-4	TRBJ1-2	once	ASSFGQVYGYT
TRBV4-3	TRBJ2-7	-	ASSHMDSRYEQY
TRBV3-1/TRBV3-2	TRBJ2-2	-	ASSQPGWGSGELF
TRBV6-2/TRBV6-3	TRBJ2-7	-	ASSTNRVPYEQY
TRBV6-2/TRBV6-3	TRBJ2-2	-	ASSDRQAGTGELF
TRBV12-3/TRBV12-4	TRBJ2-1	once	ASRDAGDEQF
TRBV7-2	TRBJ2-7	few	ASSYRTGESEQY
TRBV6-2/TRBV6-3	TRBJ2-7	-	ASSNLYEQY
TRBV6-1	TRBJ1-2	once	ASSEVGYGYT
TRBV11-1	TRBJ2-7	-	ASSASGFPY
TRBV27	TRBJ2-7	-	ASKGGPTYEQY
TRBV15	TRBJ1-6	few	ATSRDHVGFPSGQNNSPLH
TRBV24-1	TRBJ1-5	-	ATSDGGLPQH
TRBV10-3	TRBJ1-1	-	AGGSSTEAF
TRBV5-5	TRBJ1-5	-	ASSLEGVQPQH
TRBV7-2	TRBJ1-5	-	ASSSRGGGRQPQH
TRBV28	TRBJ1-1	few	ASATQINTEAF
TRBV18	TRBJ1-1	-	ASSPGGRGWDTEAF
TRBV4-1	TRBJ2-7	-	ASSQEGLEQY